A selection of T cell receptor beta chains follows, all from one sample in a study of T cells in Graves' hyperthyroidism and ophthalmopathy. TCRdb independently ran MiXCR on the multiplex PCR reads; one entry per CDR3 protein. The table lists hundreds of thousands of distinct CDR3 sequences, over 15% of them singletons. Sequencing was performed on blood. All receptors come from a woman aged 50 to 60 with Graves' hyperthyroidism that later progressed to Graves' ophthalmopathy. Both conserved end residues are trimmed from each CDR3.

v_gene: TRBV7-6
j_gene: TRBJ2-2
CDR3aa: ASSSQGALSTGELF

v_gene: TRBV6-1
j_gene: TRBJ2-5
CDR3aa: ASSDEVGDTYETQY

v_gene: TRBV6-1
j_gene: TRBJ1-6
CDR3aa: ASNYLRSSYNSPLH

v_gene: TRBV6-2/TRBV6-3
j_gene: TRBJ1-2
CDR3aa: ASSLWRGYT

v_gene: TRBV12-3/TRBV12-4
j_gene: TRBJ1-6
CDR3aa: ASSSLFQGTGSPLH

v_gene: TRBV3-1
j_gene: TRBJ2-5
CDR3aa: ASSQAGNQETQY

v_gene: TRBV12-3/TRBV12-4
j_gene: TRBJ1-5
CDR3aa: ASTTGVGNQPQH

v_gene: TRBV30
j_gene: TRBJ2-7
CDR3aa: AWSVVVSVGKYEQY

v_gene: TRBV7-9
j_gene: TRBJ2-1
CDR3aa: ASSQGATLNEQF

v_gene: TRBV10-3
j_gene: TRBJ1-3
CDR3aa: AISESAAGSGNTIY

v_gene: TRBV24-1
j_gene: TRBJ1-2
CDR3aa: ATSATGEAVGYT

v_gene: TRBV2
j_gene: TRBJ1-2
CDR3aa: ASRAGADYGYT

v_gene: TRBV13
j_gene: TRBJ2-2
CDR3aa: ASSLFMAGETGELF

v_gene: TRBV20-1
j_gene: TRBJ2-2
CDR3aa: SAQTVNTGELF

v_gene: TRBV20-1
j_gene: TRBJ2-7
CDR3aa: SARRQTPDEQY

v_gene: TRBV11-2
j_gene: TRBJ2-3
CDR3aa: ASSLVGRVSTDTQY

v_gene: TRBV20-1
j_gene: TRBJ2-1
CDR3aa: SARVRGSYNEQF

v_gene: TRBV19
j_gene: TRBJ1-4
CDR3aa: ASSIQGGNEKLF

v_gene: TRBV15
j_gene: TRBJ1-4
CDR3aa: ATSKEGRGITNEKLF

v_gene: TRBV7-9
j_gene: TRBJ1-1
CDR3aa: ASSSQGLDEAF

v_gene: TRBV27
j_gene: TRBJ1-4
CDR3aa: ASSVRGTGEKLF

v_gene: TRBV9
j_gene: TRBJ1-1
CDR3aa: ASSVVSGGTEAF

v_gene: TRBV12-3/TRBV12-4
j_gene: TRBJ1-6
CDR3aa: ASRGQGLTSPLH

v_gene: TRBV6-2/TRBV6-3
j_gene: TRBJ2-1
CDR3aa: ASLRLAGEGYNEQF